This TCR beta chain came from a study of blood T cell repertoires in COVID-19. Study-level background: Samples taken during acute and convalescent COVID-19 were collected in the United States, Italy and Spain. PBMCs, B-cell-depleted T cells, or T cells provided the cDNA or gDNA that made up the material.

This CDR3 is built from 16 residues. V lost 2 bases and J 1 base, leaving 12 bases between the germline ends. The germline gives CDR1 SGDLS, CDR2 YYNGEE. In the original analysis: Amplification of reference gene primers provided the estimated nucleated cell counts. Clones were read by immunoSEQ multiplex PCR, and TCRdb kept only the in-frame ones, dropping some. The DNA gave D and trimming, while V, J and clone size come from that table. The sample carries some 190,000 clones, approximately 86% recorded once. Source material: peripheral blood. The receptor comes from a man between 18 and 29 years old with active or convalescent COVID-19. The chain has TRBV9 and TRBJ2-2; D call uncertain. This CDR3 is CASSVFLGGNTGELFF. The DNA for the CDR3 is TGTGCCAGCAGCGTCTTCCTCGGCGGGAACACCGGGGAGCTGTTTTTT.